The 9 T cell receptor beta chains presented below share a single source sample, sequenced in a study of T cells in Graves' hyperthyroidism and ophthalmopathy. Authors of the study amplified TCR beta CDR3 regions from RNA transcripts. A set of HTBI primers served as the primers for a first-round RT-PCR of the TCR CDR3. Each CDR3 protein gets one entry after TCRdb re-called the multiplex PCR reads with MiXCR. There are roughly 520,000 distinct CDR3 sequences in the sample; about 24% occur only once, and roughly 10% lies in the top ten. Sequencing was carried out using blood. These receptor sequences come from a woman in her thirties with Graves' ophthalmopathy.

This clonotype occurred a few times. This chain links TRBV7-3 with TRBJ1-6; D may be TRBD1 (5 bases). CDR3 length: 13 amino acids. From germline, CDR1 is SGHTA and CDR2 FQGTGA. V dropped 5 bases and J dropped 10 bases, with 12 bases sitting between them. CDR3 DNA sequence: TGTGCCAGCAGCCGGGGGATGGGGTCACCCCTCCACTTT. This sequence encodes CASSRGMGSPLHF.

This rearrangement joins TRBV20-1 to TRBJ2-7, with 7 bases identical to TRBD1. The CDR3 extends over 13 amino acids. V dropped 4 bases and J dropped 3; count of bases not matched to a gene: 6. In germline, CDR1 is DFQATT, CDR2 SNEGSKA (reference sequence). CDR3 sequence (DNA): TGCAGTGCTAAAGGGACAGCGCTCTACGAGCAGTACTTC. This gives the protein CSAKGTALYEQYF.

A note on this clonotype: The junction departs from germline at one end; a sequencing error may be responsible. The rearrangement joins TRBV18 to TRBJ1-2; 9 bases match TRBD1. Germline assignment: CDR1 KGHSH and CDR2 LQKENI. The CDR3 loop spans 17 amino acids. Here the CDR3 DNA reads TGTACCAGCTCACTGGACCGGGACAGGGACCGGGGGTATGGCTACACCTTC. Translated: CTSSLDRDRDRGYGYTF.

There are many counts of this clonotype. CDR3 nucleotide sequence: TGCGCCAGCAGCTTGGATCACGGCCGTAACTCCTACGAGCAGTACTTC. Its translation is CASSLDHGRNSYEQYF. J is TRBJ2-7 and V is TRBV5-1; no reliable D call. Germline CDR1 and CDR2: SGHRS and YFSETQ. The CDR3 covers 16 residues. V gave up 0 bases and J gave up 0 bases, with 13 bases separating them.

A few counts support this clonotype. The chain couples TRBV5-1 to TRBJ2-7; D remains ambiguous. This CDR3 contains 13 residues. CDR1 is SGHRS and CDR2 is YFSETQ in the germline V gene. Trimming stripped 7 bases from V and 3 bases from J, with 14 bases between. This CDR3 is CASGVEAHYEQYF. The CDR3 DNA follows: TGCGCCAGCGGGGTCGAGGCCCACTACGAGCAGTACTTC.

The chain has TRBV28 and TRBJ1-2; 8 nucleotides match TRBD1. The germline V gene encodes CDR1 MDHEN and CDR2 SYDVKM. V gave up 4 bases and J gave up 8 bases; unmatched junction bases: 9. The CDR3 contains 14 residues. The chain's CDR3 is CASSSFRGRGGYTF. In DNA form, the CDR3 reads TGTGCCAGCAGTTCCTTCAGGGGGCGCGGAGGCTACACCTTC.

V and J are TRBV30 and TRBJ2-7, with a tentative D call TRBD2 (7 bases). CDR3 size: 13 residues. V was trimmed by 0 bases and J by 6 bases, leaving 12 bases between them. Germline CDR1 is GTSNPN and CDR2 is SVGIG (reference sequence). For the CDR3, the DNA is TGTGCCTGGAGTGTACTAGGGGGGGGCGAGCAGTACTTC. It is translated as CAWSVLGGGEQYF.

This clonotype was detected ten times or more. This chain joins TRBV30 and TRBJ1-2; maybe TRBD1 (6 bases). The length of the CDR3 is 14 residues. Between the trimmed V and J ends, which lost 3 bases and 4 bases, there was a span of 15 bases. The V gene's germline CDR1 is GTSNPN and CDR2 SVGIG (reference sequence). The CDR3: CAWSDRQALYGYTF. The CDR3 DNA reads TGTGCCTGGAGCGATCGACAGGCCCTCTATGGCTACACCTTC.

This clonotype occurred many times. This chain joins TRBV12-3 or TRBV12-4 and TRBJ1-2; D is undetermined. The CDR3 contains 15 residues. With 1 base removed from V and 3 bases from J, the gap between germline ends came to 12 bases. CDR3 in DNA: TGTGCCAGCAGTTTAGACCCCCTTTTAGACTATGGCTACACCTTC. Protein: CASSLDPLLDYGYTF.